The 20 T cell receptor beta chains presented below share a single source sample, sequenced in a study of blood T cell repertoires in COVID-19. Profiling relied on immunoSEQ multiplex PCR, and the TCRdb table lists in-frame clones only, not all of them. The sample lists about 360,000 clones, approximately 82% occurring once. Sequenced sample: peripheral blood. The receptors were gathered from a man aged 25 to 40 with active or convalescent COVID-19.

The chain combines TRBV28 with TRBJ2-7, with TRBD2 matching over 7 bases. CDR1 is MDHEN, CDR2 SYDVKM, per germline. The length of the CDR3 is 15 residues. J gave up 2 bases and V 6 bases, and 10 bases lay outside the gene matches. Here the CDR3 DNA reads TGTGCCAGCAGCCCCTATATCCTAGCGGCCTACGAGCAGTACTTC. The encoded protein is CASSPYILAAYEQYF.

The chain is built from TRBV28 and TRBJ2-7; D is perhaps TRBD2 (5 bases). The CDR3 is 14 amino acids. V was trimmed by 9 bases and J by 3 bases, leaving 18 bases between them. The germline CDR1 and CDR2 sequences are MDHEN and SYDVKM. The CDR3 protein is CASYGGREIYEQYF. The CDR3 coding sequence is TGTGCCAGTTACGGAGGTCGGGAAATCTACGAGCAGTACTTC.

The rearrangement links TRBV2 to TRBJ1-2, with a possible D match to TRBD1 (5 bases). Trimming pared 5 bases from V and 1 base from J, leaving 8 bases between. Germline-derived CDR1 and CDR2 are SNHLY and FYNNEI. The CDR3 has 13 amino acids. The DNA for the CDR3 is TGTGCCAGCAGTTCAGACAGTAACTATGGCTACACCTTC. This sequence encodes CASSSDSNYGYTF.

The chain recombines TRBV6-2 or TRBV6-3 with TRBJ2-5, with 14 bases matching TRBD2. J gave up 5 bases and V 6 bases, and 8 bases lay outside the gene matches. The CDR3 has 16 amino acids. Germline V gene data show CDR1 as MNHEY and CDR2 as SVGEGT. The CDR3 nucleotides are TGTGCCAGCAGCCGGGGACTAGCGGGAGAGTCGGAGACCCAGTACTTC. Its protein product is CASSRGLAGESETQYF.

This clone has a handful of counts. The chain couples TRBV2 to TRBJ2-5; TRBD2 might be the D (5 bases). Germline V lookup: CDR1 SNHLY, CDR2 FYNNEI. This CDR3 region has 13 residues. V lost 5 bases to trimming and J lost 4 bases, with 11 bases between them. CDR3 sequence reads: CASSSRTGETQYF. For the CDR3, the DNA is TGTGCCAGCAGTAGTCGGACTGGAGAGACCCAGTACTTC. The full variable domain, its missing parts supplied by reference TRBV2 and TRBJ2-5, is EPEVTQTPSHQVTQMGQEVILRCVPISNHLYFYWYRQILGQKVEFLVSFYNNEISEKSEIFDDQFSVERPDGSNFTLKIRSTKLEDSAMYFCASSSRTGETQYFGPGTRLLVL.

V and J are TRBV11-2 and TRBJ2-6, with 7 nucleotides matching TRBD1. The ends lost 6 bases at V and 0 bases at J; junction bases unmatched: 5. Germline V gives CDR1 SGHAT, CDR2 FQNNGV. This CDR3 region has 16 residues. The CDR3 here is CASRRTGPSGANVLTF. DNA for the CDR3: TGTGCCAGCAGGAGGACAGGCCCCTCTGGGGCCAACGTCCTGACTTTC.

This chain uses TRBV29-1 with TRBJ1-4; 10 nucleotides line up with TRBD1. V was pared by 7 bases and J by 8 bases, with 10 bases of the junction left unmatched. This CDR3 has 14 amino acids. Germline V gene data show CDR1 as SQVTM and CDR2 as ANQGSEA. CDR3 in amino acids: CSGSGTGDNEKLFF. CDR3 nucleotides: TGCAGCGGCTCCGGGACAGGGGATAACGAAAAACTGTTTTTT.

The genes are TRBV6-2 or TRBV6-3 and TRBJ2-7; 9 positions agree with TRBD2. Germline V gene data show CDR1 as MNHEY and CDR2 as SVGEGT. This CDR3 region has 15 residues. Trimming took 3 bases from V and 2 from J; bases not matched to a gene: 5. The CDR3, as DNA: TGTGCCAGCAGTTATAGTCTAGCGGGGCCCTACGAGCAGTACTTC. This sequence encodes CASSYSLAGPYEQYF.

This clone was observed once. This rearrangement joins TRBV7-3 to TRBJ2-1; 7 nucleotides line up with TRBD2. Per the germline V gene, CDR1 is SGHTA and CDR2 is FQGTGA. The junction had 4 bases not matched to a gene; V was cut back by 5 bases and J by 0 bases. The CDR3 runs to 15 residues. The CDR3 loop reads CASSTSASSYNEQFF. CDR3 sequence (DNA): TGTGCCAGCAGCACTAGCGCGAGCTCCTACAATGAGCAGTTCTTC.

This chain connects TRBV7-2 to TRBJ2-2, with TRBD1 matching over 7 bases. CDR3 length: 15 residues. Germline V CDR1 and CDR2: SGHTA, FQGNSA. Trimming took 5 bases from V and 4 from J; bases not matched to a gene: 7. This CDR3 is CASSLRQGRTGELFF. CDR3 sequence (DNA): TGTGCCAGCAGCCTCCGACAGGGCCGCACCGGGGAGCTGTTTTTT.

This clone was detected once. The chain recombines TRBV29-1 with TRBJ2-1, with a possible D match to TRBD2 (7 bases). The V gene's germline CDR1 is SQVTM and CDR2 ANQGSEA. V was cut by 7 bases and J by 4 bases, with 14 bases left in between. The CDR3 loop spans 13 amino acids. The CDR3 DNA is TGCAGCGCAGAAGGGGGAGGGTACAATGAGCAGTTCTTC. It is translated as CSAEGGGYNEQFF.

As DNA, the CDR3 is TGTGCCAGCAGCTTAGGGGCGACAGGGGGTCTCGATCAGCCCCAGCATTTT. Translating gives CASSLGATGGLDQPQHF. This sequence joins TRBV7-9 and TRBJ1-5; the match to TRBD1 covers 9 bases. The V and J ends lost 1 base and 5 bases, in that order; junction bases with no gene match: 9. The germline gives CDR1 SEHNR, CDR2 FQNEAQ (reference sequence). This CDR3 has 17 amino acids. Drawing the rest from reference TRBV7-9 and TRBJ1-5, the complete variable domain is DTGVSQNPRHKITKRGQNVTFRCDPISEHNRLYWYRQTLGQGPEFLTYFQNEAQLEKSRLLSDRFSAERPKGSFSTLEIQRTEQGDSAMYLCASSLGATGGLDQPQHFGDGTRLSIL.

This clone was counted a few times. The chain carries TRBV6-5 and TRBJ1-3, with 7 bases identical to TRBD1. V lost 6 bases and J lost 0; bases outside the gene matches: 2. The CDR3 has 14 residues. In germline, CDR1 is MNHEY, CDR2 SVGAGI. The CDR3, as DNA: TGTGCCAGCAGGGGGACAGACTCTGGAAACACCATATATTTT. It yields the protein CASRGTDSGNTIYF.

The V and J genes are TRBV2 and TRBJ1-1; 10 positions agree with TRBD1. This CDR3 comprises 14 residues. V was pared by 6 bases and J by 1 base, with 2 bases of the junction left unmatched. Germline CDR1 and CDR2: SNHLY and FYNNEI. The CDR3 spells CASSWTGGNTEAFF. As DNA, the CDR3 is TGTGCCAGCAGCTGGACAGGGGGGAACACTGAAGCTTTCTTT.

The CDR3 region is CASSVVSGISTDTQYF. CDR3 DNA: TGTGCCAGCAGCGTAGTGAGCGGAATAAGCACAGATACGCAGTATTTT. The gene calls are TRBV9 and TRBJ2-3; a possible D gene is TRBD2 (5 bases). V lost 0 bases and J 0 bases, leaving 11 bases between the germline ends. Germline CDR1 SGDLS, CDR2 YYNGEE. The CDR3 consists of 16 residues.

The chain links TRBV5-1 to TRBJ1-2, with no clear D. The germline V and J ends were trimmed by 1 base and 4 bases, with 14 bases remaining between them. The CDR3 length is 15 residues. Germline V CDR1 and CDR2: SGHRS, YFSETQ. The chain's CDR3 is CASSLRGKNPYGYTF. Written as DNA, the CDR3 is TGCGCCAGCAGCTTGAGAGGGAAGAATCCCTATGGCTACACCTTC.

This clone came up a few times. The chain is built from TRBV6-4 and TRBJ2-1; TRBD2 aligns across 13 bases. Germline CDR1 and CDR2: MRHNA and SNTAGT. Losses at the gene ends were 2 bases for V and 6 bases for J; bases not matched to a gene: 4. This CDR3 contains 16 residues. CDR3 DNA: TGTGCCAGCAGTGACACCGGGACTAGCGGGATCAATGAGCAGTTCTTC. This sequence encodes CASSDTGTSGINEQFF.

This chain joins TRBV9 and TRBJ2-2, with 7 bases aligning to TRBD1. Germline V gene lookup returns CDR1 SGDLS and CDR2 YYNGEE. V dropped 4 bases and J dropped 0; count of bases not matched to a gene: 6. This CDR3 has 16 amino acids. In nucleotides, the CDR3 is TGTGCCAGCAGCATTAACAGGGGCGCGAACACCGGGGAGCTGTTTTTT. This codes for CASSINRGANTGELFF.

Here the CDR3 DNA reads TGTGCCAGCAGGGAGGGCCTAGGTTTCCAGCCCCAGCATTTT. It is translated as CASREGLGFQPQHF. V usage is TRBV6-5 and J usage is TRBJ1-5; D is unclear. From germline, CDR1 is MNHEY and CDR2 SVGAGI. Trimming cost V 6 bases and J 7 bases, with 16 bases left between them. The length of the CDR3 is 14 residues.

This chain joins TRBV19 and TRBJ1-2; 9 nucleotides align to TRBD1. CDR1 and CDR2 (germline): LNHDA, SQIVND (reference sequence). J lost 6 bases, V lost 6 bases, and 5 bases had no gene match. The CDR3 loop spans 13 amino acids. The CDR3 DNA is TGTGCCAGTAGCCCGACAGGGGGGGATGGCTACACCTTC. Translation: CASSPTGGDGYTF.